Following are 17 T cell receptor beta chains from one sample sequenced in a study of CD8+ T cells in alopecia areata. Once RNA had been extracted, it was reverse transcribed into cDNA to act as the sequencing template. Here immunoSEQ multiplex PCR was the method, and the copy in TCRdb shows in-frame clones only, minus some. This sample yields over 120,000 clones, of which 45% to 60% are seen a single time; around a sixth belongs to the top ten. The treatment is: oral pan-JAK inhibitor, 5-10 mg twice daily. The source was CD8+ T cells sorted from blood, collected at week 4, from a patient treated with tofacitinib. The receptor source for this set is a human donor with alopecia areata.

This clone was observed a handful of times. The rearrangement joins TRBV18 to TRBJ2-7; 9 bases line up with TRBD1. Germline CDR1 and CDR2: KGHSH and LQKENI. The trim removed 0 bases at V and 0 bases at J, leaving 9 bases unmatched. The CDR3 extends over 18 amino acids. CDR3 sequence: CASSPPGQGPRYSYEQYF. The CDR3 nucleotides are TGTGCCAGCTCACCACCGGGACAGGGTCCAAGATACTCCTACGAGCAGTACTTC.

This clone was observed a few times. This rearrangement joins TRBV5-1 to TRBJ1-4; D is perhaps TRBD1 (5 bases). Germline CDR1 SGHRS, CDR2 YFSETQ. CDR3 size: 16 residues. Trimming took 0 bases from V and 7 from J, leaving 16 bases between them. The CDR3 is CASSLGETARGEKLFF. Here the CDR3 DNA reads TGCGCCAGCAGCTTGGGAGAGACAGCACGGGGTGAAAAACTGTTTTTT.

This clone turned up a few times. The chain is built from TRBV5-1 and TRBJ2-5, with D maybe TRBD2 (6 bases). The V end was cut by 1 base, the J end by 2 bases, with 12 bases between. CDR3 length equals 15 residues. Looked up from germline, CDR1 is SGHRS and CDR2 is YFSETQ. The CDR3, as DNA: TGCGCCAGCAGCTTGAGGGGAGGAGGGCAAGAGACCCAGTACTTC. Protein product: CASSLRGGGQETQYF.

The genes are TRBV27 and TRBJ2-4, with unresolved D. This CDR3 is 15 amino acids long. Germline V lookup: CDR1 MNHEY, CDR2 SMNVEV (reference sequence). Deletions cut 7 bases from V and 0 bases from J, with 13 bases between. CDR3 nucleotide sequence: TGTGCCAGCATAAAGAGCGCCCGAGCCAAAAACATTCAGTACTTC. Its protein product is CASIKSARAKNIQYF.

A few counts support this clone. The chain is built from TRBV12-5 and TRBJ2-7, with 10 bases identical to TRBD1. Trimming cost V 3 bases and J 2 bases; bases outside gene matches: 1. The CDR3 is 14 amino acids. The germline V gene has CDR1 LGHNT and CDR2 FRNRAP. The chain's CDR3 is CASGFGTGAYEQYF. The CDR3 nucleotides are TGTGCTAGTGGTTTCGGGACAGGGGCCTACGAGCAGTACTTC.

This clone appeared a few times. The V gene is TRBV7-9, the J gene TRBJ2-2; D possibly corresponds to TRBD2 (5 bases). The germline V and J ends were trimmed by 5 bases and 7 bases, with 11 bases remaining between them. The CDR3 contains 13 residues. CDR1 is SEHNR, CDR2 FQNEAQ, per germline (reference sequence). The CDR3 here is CASSPLRGGELFF. The CDR3 coding sequence is TGTGCCAGCAGCCCGCTCCGGGGCGGGGAGCTGTTTTTT. Complete variable domain (other parts from reference TRBV7-9 and TRBJ2-2): DTGVSQNPRHKITKRGQNVTFRCDPISEHNRLYWYRQTLGQGPEFLTYFQNEAQLEKSRLLSDRFSAERPKGSFSTLEIQRTEQGDSAMYLCASSPLRGGELFFGEGSRLTVL.

The chain couples TRBV6-6 to TRBJ2-2; unclear D gene. From germline, CDR1 is MNHNY and CDR2 SVGAGI (reference sequence). This CDR3 has 13 residues. Trimming stripped 2 bases from V and 6 bases from J, with 7 bases between. The CDR3, as DNA: TGTGCCAGCAGTTACAAAGGCTCCGGGGAGCTGTTTTTT. Its protein is CASSYKGSGELFF.

This clone was seen more than once but under ten times. The chain recombines TRBV4-2 with TRBJ1-3, with unresolved D. The germline V gene has CDR1 LGHNA and CDR2 YNFKEQ. This CDR3 comprises 12 residues. Trimming stripped 1 base from V and 16 bases from J, with 14 bases between. The CDR3 loop is CASSQVYGERYF. The CDR3 DNA reads as TGTGCCAGCAGCCAAGTTTACGGTGAGAGGTATTTT.

The genes are TRBV7-9 and TRBJ1-6; D is unresolved. The germline V and J ends were trimmed by 2 bases and 0 bases, with 11 bases remaining between them. CDR3 length equals 17 residues. Germline CDR1 SEHNR, CDR2 FQNEAQ (reference sequence). Written as DNA, the CDR3 is TGTGCCAGCAGCTTACTGGGAGGGAGCTCCTATAATTCACCCCTCCACTTT. This codes for CASSLLGGSSYNSPLHF.

The chain uses TRBV4-1 and TRBJ2-3; D might be TRBD2 (6 bases). The CDR3 spans 17 residues. Trimming cost V 2 bases and J 4 bases, with 19 bases left between them. The germline CDR1 and CDR2 sequences are MGHRA and YSYEKL. CDR3 bases: TGCGCCAGCAGCCAACCTTTGGGGGGAGGCGCAGCAGATACGCAGTATTTT. Its protein product is CASSQPLGGGAADTQYF.

J is TRBJ1-2 and V is TRBV7-9; D ambiguous. Germline V lookup: CDR1 SEHNR, CDR2 FQNEAQ (reference sequence). V lost 4 bases and J lost 5, with 5 bases in between. The CDR3 totals 11 residues. CDR3 in DNA: TGTGCCAGCAGCTCCATATATGGCTACACCTTC. This encodes CASSSIYGYTF.

In this sample, this clone turned up a few times. This sequence joins TRBV4-3 and TRBJ1-2; 7 nucleotides match TRBD1. The CDR3 contains 15 residues. Germline CDR1 LGHNA, CDR2 YSLEER. V shed 0 bases and J 6 bases; nucleotides not matched to a gene: 7. CDR3 in amino acids: CASSQDVSGGDGYTF. The CDR3 nucleotides are TGCGCCAGCAGCCAAGATGTATCAGGGGGTGATGGCTACACCTTC.

V is TRBV2 and J is TRBJ2-3; no clear D gene. V was cut by 1 base and J by 0 bases, with 5 bases left in between. The CDR3 has 14 amino acids. Germline-derived CDR1 and CDR2 are SNHLY and FYNNEI. CDR3 amino acids: CASSEVGSTDTQYF. The CDR3 DNA follows: TGTGCCAGCAGTGAAGTAGGGAGCACAGATACGCAGTATTTT.

This chain uses TRBV30 with TRBJ2-2; no reliable D call. CDR3 length: 13 amino acids. V was shortened by 4 bases and J by 5 bases, with 11 bases between the two germline ends. Germline CDR1 reads GTSNPN; CDR2 reads SVGIG (reference sequence). The CDR3 sequence: CAWNGHSTGELFF. In DNA, the CDR3 is TGTGCCTGGAATGGGCACTCTACCGGGGAGCTGTTTTTT.

The chain recombines TRBV7-2 with TRBJ2-1; 11 bases align to TRBD2. This CDR3 contains 15 residues. Germline CDR1 and CDR2: SGHTA and FQGNSA. V gave up 5 bases and J gave up 9 bases; unmatched junction bases: 9. The CDR3: CASSQTSGVYSEQFF. CDR3 coding DNA: TGTGCCAGCAGCCAGACTAGCGGGGTATATAGTGAGCAGTTCTTC.

The chain carries TRBV9 and TRBJ1-1; D is possibly TRBD1 (5 bases). The CDR3 consists of 15 residues. Germline V gene data show CDR1 as SGDLS and CDR2 as YYNGEE. V lost 6 bases to trimming and J lost 1 base, with 16 bases between them. CDR3 sequence reads: CASTLREGTNTEAFF. The CDR3 DNA sequence: TGTGCCAGCACCCTGAGGGAGGGGACGAACACTGAAGCTTTCTTT.

This rearrangement joins TRBV6-5 to TRBJ2-7; either TRBD1 or TRBD2 may fit D (5 bases each). The V end lost 8 bases, the J end lost 2 bases, and 10 bases lay between the germline ends. CDR1 MNHEY and CDR2 SVGAGI come from the germline V gene. The CDR3 spans 12 residues. The CDR3, as DNA: TGTGCCAGCCGGGACGGCACCTACGAGCAGTACTTC. It translates to CASRDGTYEQYF.